What follows are 17 T cell receptor beta chains derived from one specimen sequenced in a study of T cell changes during pregnancy in multiple sclerosis (dated by TCRdb to about 2019). The library came from the immunoSEQ multiplex PCR assay. TCRdb took over this immuneACCESS table, retaining in-frame rearrangements with V and J assigned. Such tables are incomplete; in checked studies, under half of the missing clones stem from an unresolved V gene, and the remainder is unexplained. This sample lists about 100,000 clones; 94% were detected once. In total, the top ten clones hold about 0.9% of the sample. Sequencing was performed on peripheral blood, taken before pregnancy. The source is a female donor with multiple sclerosis, enrolled in a pregnancy study.

This clone has a single count. The chain has TRBV11-2 and TRBJ2-7; unclear D gene. This CDR3 comprises 13 residues. The germline V gene has CDR1 SGHAT and CDR2 FQNNGV. The V gene lost 3 bases and the J gene lost 2 bases, with 8 bases spanning the gap. The CDR3 nucleotides read TGTGCCAGCAGCTTGGCCTCCGCCTACGAGCAGTACTTC. Translated: CASSLASAYEQYF.

This clone was seen a few times. The rearrangement links TRBV30 to TRBJ1-4; possible D gene TRBD1, 5 bases. The CDR3 has 14 residues. V lost 4 bases and J lost 0, with 9 bases in between. From germline, CDR1 is GTSNPN and CDR2 SVGIG (reference sequence). This CDR3 is CAWMGGATNEKLFF. The CDR3 nucleotides are TGTGCCTGGATGGGGGGTGCAACTAATGAAAAACTGTTTTTT. The full variable domain, rest sourced from reference TRBV30 and TRBJ1-4, is SQTIHQWPATLVQPVGSPLSLECTVEGTSNPNLYWYRQAAGRGLQLLFYSVGIGQISSEVPQNLSASRPQDRQFILSSKKLLLSDSGFYLCAWMGGATNEKLFFGSGTQLSVL.

The genes are TRBV28 and TRBJ1-5; weak D call: TRBD1 (5 bases). Germline V lookup: CDR1 MDHEN, CDR2 SYDVKM. The CDR3 consists of 16 residues. V was trimmed by 5 bases and J by 0 bases, leaving 14 bases between them. The CDR3 DNA sequence: TGTGCCAGCAGTCTCCTCCTCGACAGTAGCAATCAGCCCCAGCATTTT. It is translated as CASSLLLDSSNQPQHF.

J is TRBJ1-1 and V is TRBV30; tentatively, D is TRBD1 (6 bases). CDR1 is GTSNPN, CDR2 SVGIG, per germline (reference sequence). This CDR3 contains 14 residues. Trimming cost V 8 bases and J 7 bases, with 23 bases left between them. CDR3: CARRRQVLGDEAFF. As DNA, the CDR3 is TGTGCCCGCCGCCGACAGGTCTTGGGGGATGAAGCTTTCTTT.

V usage is TRBV7-9 and J usage is TRBJ2-7; D is undetermined. CDR1 is SEHNR, CDR2 FQNEAQ, per germline (reference sequence). Trimming removed 3 bases at V and 0 bases at J, with 9 bases between. The CDR3 totals 14 residues. This CDR3 is CASSFGRSSYEQYF. The DNA for the CDR3 is TGTGCCAGCAGCTTTGGTAGGAGCTCCTACGAGCAGTACTTC.

This CDR3 reads CARGTAYEQYF. The DNA of the CDR3 is TGTGCCAGAGGGACAGCCTACGAGCAGTACTTC. The chain recombines TRBV2 with TRBJ2-7, with 7 nucleotides matching TRBD1. CDR3 length: 11 amino acids. Germline V gives CDR1 SNHLY, CDR2 FYNNEI. Trimming took 9 bases from V and 2 from J; bases not matched to a gene: 1.

This clone showed up just once. Other nucleotide sequences in the sample specify the same CDR3. This chain joins TRBV5-1 and TRBJ2-3; D unresolved. The CDR3 spans 12 residues. Trimming pared 4 bases from V and 0 bases from J, leaving 3 bases between. CDR1 is SGHRS, CDR2 YFSETQ, per germline. In DNA, the CDR3 is TGCGCCAGCAGCAGCAGCACAGATACGCAGTATTTT. Residues: CASSSSTDTQYF.

The chain links TRBV6-1 to TRBJ1-1; 8 bases are shared with TRBD1. Germline lookup yields CDR1 MNHNS and CDR2 SASEGT. V shed 3 bases and J 3 bases; nucleotides not matched to a gene: 15. The CDR3 loop spans 18 amino acids. The chain's CDR3 is CASSDLSPRGQWDTEAFF. CDR3 DNA sequence: TGTGCCAGCAGTGATCTTTCCCCCAGGGGGCAATGGGACACTGAAGCTTTCTTT.

The V gene is TRBV9, the J gene TRBJ1-2; D perhaps matches TRBD1 (5 bases). Per the germline V gene, CDR1 is SGDLS and CDR2 is YYNGEE. Trimming pared 0 bases from V and 2 bases from J, leaving 11 bases between. This CDR3 region has 15 residues. The CDR3 sequence: CASSVEPGQNYGYTF. Here the CDR3 DNA reads TGTGCCAGCAGCGTAGAACCAGGGCAGAACTATGGCTACACCTTC. Drawing the rest from reference TRBV9 and TRBJ1-2, the complete variable domain is DSGVTQTPKHLITATGQRVTLRCSPRSGDLSVYWYQQSLDQGLQFLIQYYNGEERAKGNILERFSAQQFPDLHSELNLSSLELGDSALYFCASSVEPGQNYGYTFGSGTRLTVV.

The sample holds one count of this clone. The chain has TRBV5-1 and TRBJ2-1; 8 positions agree with TRBD2. This CDR3 comprises 15 residues. The V gene end was trimmed by 5 bases and the J gene end by 4 bases; junction bases not matched to a gene: 8. Germline loops: CDR1 SGHRS, CDR2 YFSETQ. The DNA for the CDR3 is TGCGCCAGCAGACTCACTAGCGGCACTTACAATGAGCAGTTCTTC. It translates to CASRLTSGTYNEQFF.

The rearrangement joins TRBV9 to TRBJ2-1; TRBD2 matches 7 bases. The V gene end was trimmed by 0 bases and the J gene end by 3 bases; junction bases not matched to a gene: 6. Germline CDR1 is SGDLS and CDR2 is YYNGEE. The CDR3 has 16 residues. The CDR3 loop reads CASSVGPLADYNEQFF. The DNA of the CDR3 is TGTGCCAGCAGCGTAGGCCCTCTAGCGGACTACAATGAGCAGTTCTTC.

This chain joins TRBV6-4 and TRBJ1-1; 7 bases map to TRBD1. The CDR3 covers 13 residues. Per germline, CDR1 MRHNA and CDR2 SNTAGT. V dropped 5 bases and J dropped 4; count of bases not matched to a gene: 4. Here the CDR3 reads CASSNRGGTEAFF. The CDR3 DNA sequence: TGTGCCAGCAGTAACAGGGGCGGCACTGAAGCTTTCTTT.

The V gene is TRBV2, the J gene TRBJ1-1; D remains unclear. The CDR3 length is 14 residues. Germline-derived CDR1 and CDR2 are SNHLY and FYNNEI. V lost 7 bases and J lost 4, with 16 bases in between. The CDR3 protein is CASMTRLVVTEAFF. The CDR3 region has the DNA TGTGCCAGCATGACACGCCTGGTGGTCACTGAAGCTTTCTTT.

The chain links TRBV2 to TRBJ2-1, with TRBD2 matching 16 bases. J was trimmed by 7 bases and V by 8 bases; bases with no gene match: 5. The CDR3 length is 15 residues. Germline V gene sequence: CDR1 SNHLY, CDR2 FYNNEI. CDR3 in amino acids: CASPGLAGGSNEQFF. Written as DNA, the CDR3 is TGTGCCAGCCCGGGACTAGCGGGAGGGAGTAATGAGCAGTTCTTC.

This clone appeared once. The gene calls are TRBV18 and TRBJ2-5; 9 bases align to TRBD1. With 5 bases clipped from V and 5 bases from J, the junction kept 3 bases outside the gene matches. CDR3 size: 13 residues. In germline, CDR1 is KGHSH, CDR2 LQKENI. CDR3 region: CASSATGGETQYF. The CDR3 region has the DNA TGTGCCAGCTCAGCGACAGGGGGGGAGACCCAGTACTTC.

This chain links TRBV19 with TRBJ1-1, with D possibly being TRBD1 (5 bases). V lost 7 bases and J 1 base, leaving 19 bases between the germline ends. The CDR3 loop spans 16 amino acids. Germline-derived CDR1 and CDR2 are LNHDA and SQIVND (reference sequence). CDR3 amino acids: CASTRRGERTNTEAFF. DNA for the CDR3: TGTGCCAGTACCAGGAGGGGTGAGAGGACGAACACTGAAGCTTTCTTT.

V is TRBV19 and J is TRBJ1-5; D not certain. This CDR3 spans 12 amino acids. Trimming removed 3 bases from V and 6 bases from J, with 6 bases in between. Germline CDR1 and CDR2: LNHDA and SQIVND (reference sequence). The CDR3 DNA is TGTGCCAGTAGTATTTCTACTCAGCCCCAGCATTTT. It codes for CASSISTQPQHF.